This section outlines one T cell receptor beta chain sequence together with its context. The target antigen is unknown. Of the isolated RNA, all was reverse transcribed, and so the sequenced material was expressed TCRB transcripts. The table came from immunoSEQ multiplex PCR; TCRdb's copy has only in-frame clones and leaves some out. The data hold roughly 350,000 clones, with over 9% observed a single time. The data belong to a study of beta chain features in type 1 diabetes. The CDR3 totals 14 residues. Unmatched junction bases numbered 5, after V lost 1 base and J lost 5 bases. Germline V gene lookup returns CDR1 SGHRS and CDR2 YFSETQ. Notes on the study in general: Shortening that was moderate but significant affected the TCRB CDR3s of Type 1 diabetes patients in all four CD4+ subsets.

This sequence joins TRBV5-1 and TRBJ2-5, with TRBD2 identical over 7 bases. This sequence originates from a man aged 25 to 40 with type 1 diabetes. The sequenced sample consisted of central memory CD4+ T cells from blood. The CDR3: CASSLRLADETQYF. The CDR3 nucleotides are TGCGCCAGCAGCTTGAGACTAGCCGATGAGACCCAGTACTTC.